The source of this T cell receptor beta chain is a study of blood T cell repertoires in COVID-19. On the study more broadly: Samples taken during acute and convalescent COVID-19 were collected in the United States, Italy and Spain. The analysed material was cDNA or gDNA that came from T cells, B-cell-depleted T cells, or PBMCs.

Using immunoSEQ multiplex PCR, the repertoire was profiled, and TCRdb retains in-frame clones only, with some absent. This sample has about 140,000 clones, with over 85% found just once. In its sample, this clone was seen once. V was pared by 4 bases and J by 7 bases, with 6 bases of the junction left unmatched. The CDR3 totals 14 residues. CDR1 SGHDT and CDR2 YYEEEE come from the germline V gene. The rearrangement uses TRBV5-6 and TRBJ2-1, with TRBD1 identical over 9 bases. Sample: peripheral blood. The clonotype comes from a human donor in a cohort sampled during active COVID-19. The CDR3 coding sequence is TGTGCCAGCAGCCCCGGACAGGGGAGAAATGAGCAGTTCTTC. Translating gives CASSPGQGRNEQFF.